This T cell receptor beta chain is from a study of blood T cells in healthy people across ages. Study conclusions and caveats: Estimates drawn from one million T cells were deemed to understate diversity.

In regard to this clonotype: Its target is not known. A much larger clone differs by one base, so this may be a read error.

Primers used in a second PCR of roughly 6 to 12 cycles were a sample-barcoded 5' primer and a J-beta primer mix. TCRdb processed the 5' RACE reads anew with MiXCR; each CDR3 protein has one entry. The profile covers more than 500,000 distinct CDR3 sequences, with around 27% appearing a single time and approximately 3.6% taken by the ten largest. Investigators took about 9.2 milliliters of peripheral blood from every donor. Another study also made use of these data, one on T cells of mothers and their children. That study reports: When mothers and children were related, their normalized repertoire overlap, which was always slightly higher, did not differ significantly from that of unrelated pairs.

The clonotype originates from a boy aged 2 to 10 in good health. What was sequenced was blood.

In DNA, the CDR3 is TGTGCCAGCAGTTCCAGTACTAGCGGGAGGGTCGATGAGCAGCTCTTC. It is translated as CASSSSTSGRVDEQLF. The V call is TRBV28, the J call TRBJ2-1, with TRBD2 matching over 13 bases. This CDR3 is built from 16 residues. CDR1 and CDR2 (germline): MDHEN, SYDVKM.